Following are 30 T cell receptor beta chains from one sample sequenced in a study of cytomegalovirus exposure and HLA in healthy donors (dated by TCRdb to about 2017). The library was made by the immunoSEQ multiplex PCR assay. For the multiplex PCR, a mixture combining 60 forward primers for TCR Vbeta segments and 13 reverse primers for TCR Jbeta segments was used. The table comes from immuneACCESS by way of TCRdb, which keeps in-frame sequences with V and J called. Part of the clones is missing from these tables; in studies checked, under half for an unresolved V gene and the rest for unknown reasons. The sample table records some 110,000 clones; roughly 69% of these occur just once. The ten largest clones take up roughly 9.8% of the sample. Sequencing was carried out using PBMCs. Receptors originate from a woman aged 40 to 50 in good health and CMV-seropositive.

There are a few counts of this clone. The rearrangement links TRBV7-9 to TRBJ2-2; 7 positions match TRBD1. Germline V lookup: CDR1 SEHNR, CDR2 FQNEAQ (reference sequence). The CDR3 runs to 16 residues. V trimming: 7 bases; J trimming: 1 base; junction bases outside the gene matches: 9. In DNA form, the CDR3 reads TGTGCCAGCAAAAACCCGGGACAGAAGAACACCGGGGAGCTGTTTTTT. It codes for CASKNPGQKNTGELFF.

The chain links TRBV5-6 to TRBJ1-1; D unclear. The germline CDR1 and CDR2 sequences are SGHDT and YYEEEE. V was pared by 1 base and J by 3 bases, with 16 bases between. The CDR3 sequence is 16 residues long. CDR3 residues: CASSLPGSGSYTEAFF. The CDR3 nucleotides are TGTGCCAGCAGCTTGCCGGGGAGTGGGAGCTACACTGAAGCTTTCTTT. The variable domain in full, completed from reference TRBV5-6 and TRBJ1-1, reads DAGVTQSPTHLIKTRGQQVTLRCSPKSGHDTVSWYQQALGQGPQFIFQYYEEEERQRGNFPDRFSGHQFPNYSSELNVNALLLGDSALYLCASSLPGSGSYTEAFFGQGTRLTVV.

This rearrangement joins TRBV19 to TRBJ2-5; D possibly corresponds to TRBD2 (5 bases). The CDR3 is 14 amino acids. The V end was cut by 3 bases, the J end by 4 bases, with 12 bases between. Germline V gene data show CDR1 as LNHDA and CDR2 as SQIVND (reference sequence). The CDR3 nucleotides read TGTGCCAGTAGTATGCAGATAGGAGGAGAGACCCAGTACTTC. Protein product: CASSMQIGGETQYF.

This clone appeared a single time. The chain recombines TRBV4-1 with TRBJ1-2; perhaps TRBD1 as D (6 bases). There are 14 residues in the CDR3. V dropped 4 bases and J dropped 0 bases, with 9 bases sitting between them. The germline CDR1 and CDR2 sequences are MGHRA and YSYEKL. CDR3 DNA sequence: TGCGCCAGCAGCCCGGGACACCCTAACTATGGCTACACCTTC. This codes for CASSPGHPNYGYTF.

The CDR3 nucleotides are TGTGCCAGCAGCCAAGATGGGGGCGGAGGGGGCGATGGCTACACCTTC. It translates to CASSQDGGGGGDGYTF. This chain links TRBV4-2 with TRBJ1-2, with 7 positions matching TRBD1. Per germline, CDR1 LGHNA and CDR2 YNFKEQ. J lost 6 bases, V lost 0 bases, and 10 bases had no gene match. The CDR3 totals 16 residues.

This clone has only one observation. The chain joins TRBV7-2 to TRBJ1-2; 7 positions match TRBD1. CDR1 is SGHTA and CDR2 is FQGNSA in the germline V gene. Trimming took 2 bases from V and 4 from J; bases not matched to a gene: 4. The CDR3 runs 14 residues. CDR3 protein: CASSLRGLRYGYTF. DNA for the CDR3: TGTGCCAGCAGCTTAAGGGGGCTCCGCTATGGCTACACCTTC.

This clone was counted a single time. The chain couples TRBV11-3 to TRBJ2-6; 7 nucleotides align to TRBD1. Germline values: CDR1 SGHNT, CDR2 YENEEA. This CDR3 contains 17 residues. V lost 6 bases to trimming and J lost 0 bases; unmatched junction nucleotides: 8. The CDR3 loop reads CASSGRQGDSGANVLTF. The CDR3, as DNA: TGTGCCAGCAGTGGTCGGCAGGGGGACTCTGGGGCCAACGTCCTGACTTTC.

This rearrangement joins TRBV5-1 to TRBJ1-1, with D possibly being TRBD1 (6 bases). The germline CDR1 and CDR2 sequences are SGHRS and YFSETQ. With 0 bases removed from V and 5 bases from J, the gap between germline ends came to 8 bases. The CDR3 contains 13 residues. In nucleotides, the CDR3 is TGCGCCAGCAGCTTGGCAGGGGAAACTGAAGCTTTCTTT. It yields the protein CASSLAGETEAFF.

This rearrangement joins TRBV27 to TRBJ1-2; unclear D gene. The CDR3 is made up of 15 amino acids. The germline V and J ends were trimmed by 6 bases and 3 bases, with 17 bases remaining between them. The germline gives CDR1 MNHEY, CDR2 SMNVEV (reference sequence). CDR3 bases: TGTGCCAGCAGACCATCGCCCGCAGGCGACTATGGCTACACCTTC. Protein product: CASRPSPAGDYGYTF.

The rearrangement joins TRBV6-5 to TRBJ1-1, with D perhaps matching TRBD1 (5 bases). Trimming took 6 bases from V and 3 from J, leaving 17 bases between them. The CDR3 loop spans 15 amino acids. Germline V gives CDR1 MNHEY, CDR2 SVGAGI. The CDR3 DNA reads TGTGCCAGCAGCCTTCGGGGCGGGGAGGACACTGAAGCTTTCTTT. This gives the protein CASSLRGGEDTEAFF.

The chain joins TRBV6-1 to TRBJ1-4, with D possibly matching TRBD1 (5 bases). V was shortened by 5 bases and J by 8 bases, with 15 bases between the two germline ends. There are 14 residues in the CDR3. CDR1 and CDR2 (germline): MNHNS, SASEGT. The CDR3 DNA follows: TGTGCCAGCAGTAGACTCGACGCAGGGGAAAAACTGTTTTTT. It codes for CASSRLDAGEKLFF.

This clone showed up just a few times. The chain carries TRBV11-1 and TRBJ2-6; 7 bases match TRBD1. Germline assignment: CDR1 SGHAT and CDR2 FQDESV (reference sequence). The CDR3 length is 19 residues. Losses at the gene ends were 2 bases for V and 0 bases for J; bases not matched to a gene: 10. CDR3 bases: TGTGCCAGCAGCTTATGGGACAGCACTGATTTCTCTGGGGCCAACGTCCTGACTTTC. This sequence encodes CASSLWDSTDFSGANVLTF.

The V gene is TRBV28, the J gene TRBJ2-7; 7 nucleotides align to TRBD1. From germline, CDR1 is MDHEN and CDR2 SYDVKM. Trimming took 6 bases from V and 0 from J; bases not matched to a gene: 5. This CDR3 spans 14 amino acids. The CDR3 reads CASRLGQSSYEQYF. DNA for the CDR3: TGTGCCAGCAGGTTGGGACAGTCCTCCTACGAGCAGTACTTC.

The chain links TRBV9 to TRBJ2-5; 9 nucleotides align to TRBD1. The V gene's germline CDR1 is SGDLS and CDR2 YYNGEE. Trimming cost V 2 bases and J 5 bases; bases outside gene matches: 1. The CDR3 loop spans 13 amino acids. The CDR3 region is CASSVGTGETQYF. CDR3 DNA sequence: TGTGCCAGCAGCGTGGGGACAGGGGAGACCCAGTACTTC. Based on the CDR3 plus reference TRBV9 and TRBJ2-5, the full variable domain is DSGVTQTPKHLITATGQRVTLRCSPRSGDLSVYWYQQSLDQGLQFLIQYYNGEERAKGNILERFSAQQFPDLHSELNLSSLELGDSALYFCASSVGTGETQYFGPGTRLLVL.

This clone was seen a handful of times. This rearrangement joins TRBV6-6 to TRBJ2-2, with a possible D match to TRBD1 (6 bases). CDR3 length: 15 residues. V gave up 8 bases and J gave up 4 bases, with 17 bases separating them. The V gene's germline CDR1 is MNHNY and CDR2 SVGAGI (reference sequence). The CDR3 DNA is TGTGCCAGCCAGGACAGCAAACTTTTCACCGGGGAGCTGTTTTTT. Residues: CASQDSKLFTGELFF.

V gene TRBV7-6 combines with J gene TRBJ2-1; 9 bases fit TRBD1. CDR1 and CDR2 from the germline V gene are SGHVS and FNYEAQ. V was pared by 4 bases and J by 9 bases, with 10 bases of the junction left unmatched. CDR3 length: 15 amino acids. CDR3 DNA sequence: TGTGCCAGCAGCTCGGGACAGGGTATTTCCGGTGAGCAGTTCTTC. Its translation: CASSSGQGISGEQFF.

This clone was recorded a few times. This sequence joins TRBV6-5 and TRBJ2-5; TRBD1 matches 8 bases. V trimming: 5 bases; J trimming: 3 bases; junction bases outside the gene matches: 2. This CDR3 has 13 residues. CDR1 and CDR2 (germline): MNHEY, SVGAGI. The CDR3 reads CASSHRGEETQYF. DNA for the CDR3: TGTGCCAGCAGTCACAGGGGGGAAGAGACCCAGTACTTC.

The J gene is TRBJ2-7, the V gene TRBV10-1; possible D gene TRBD2, 7 bases. The CDR3 sequence is 14 residues long. CDR1 and CDR2 (germline): WNHNN, SYGVQD (reference sequence). V was trimmed by 5 bases and J by 1 base, leaving 12 bases between them. The CDR3 DNA sequence: TGCGCCAGCAGTAGGGGGGGACCTTCCTACGAGCAGTACTTC. It specifies CASSRGGPSYEQYF.

This CDR3 reads CASSPQRQGARFPYSYEQYF. The CDR3 nucleotides read TGTGCCAGCAGTCCCCAGCGACAGGGGGCGCGTTTCCCGTACTCCTACGAGCAGTACTTC. The chain couples TRBV27 to TRBJ2-7; 10 nucleotides match TRBD1. Per the germline V gene, CDR1 is MNHEY and CDR2 is SMNVEV (reference sequence). The CDR3 has 20 residues. With V trimmed by 5 bases and J by 0 bases, 19 bases remained unmatched.

The chain carries TRBV6-1 and TRBJ2-1, with 7 bases matching TRBD2. CDR1 is MNHNS and CDR2 is SASEGT in the germline V gene. The CDR3 runs to 12 residues. V shed 5 bases, J shed 10 bases, and the junction held 5 bases outside the gene matches. The CDR3 bases are TGTGCCAGCAGTAAACTAGCGATAGAGCAGTTCTTC. Residues: CASSKLAIEQFF.

The rearrangement links TRBV27 to TRBJ2-1; TRBD2 matches 7 bases. V was pared by 2 bases and J by 5 bases, with 6 bases of the junction left unmatched. The CDR3 has 15 amino acids. Germline CDR1 MNHEY, CDR2 SMNVEV (reference sequence). The CDR3 reads CASSLIAGTHNEQFF. The DNA of the CDR3 is TGTGCCAGCAGTTTAATAGCGGGCACCCACAATGAGCAGTTCTTC.

J is TRBJ1-4 and V is TRBV7-9; no definite D call. Looked up from germline, CDR1 is SEHNR and CDR2 is FQNEAQ (reference sequence). V was shortened by 5 bases and J by 4 bases, with 8 bases between the two germline ends. This CDR3 has 13 residues. CDR3 sequence (DNA): TGTGCCAGCAGCCGCGGGAGTAATGAAAAACTGTTTTTT. Translating it yields CASSRGSNEKLFF.

V usage is TRBV7-3 and J usage is TRBJ1-1, with D perhaps TRBD1 (5 bases). The V and J ends lost 2 bases and 1 base respectively, with 11 bases between them. This CDR3 has 15 amino acids. CDR1 is SGHTA and CDR2 is FQGTGA in the germline V gene. Here the CDR3 DNA reads TGTGCCAGCAGCTTAGCAGGGAGGGCGAACACTGAAGCTTTCTTT. It specifies CASSLAGRANTEAFF. Looking up the rest from reference TRBV7-3 and TRBJ1-1 gives the full variable domain: GAGVSQTPSNKVTEKGKYVELRCDPISGHTALYWYRQSLGQGPEFLIYFQGTGAADDSGLPNDRFFAVRPEGSVSTLKIQRTERGDSAVYLCASSLAGRANTEAFFGQGTRLTVV.

The gene calls are TRBV5-6 and TRBJ2-7, with 8 bases aligning to TRBD1. CDR3 length: 16 amino acids. CDR1 and CDR2 (germline): SGHDT, YYEEEE. J was trimmed by 0 bases and V by 5 bases; bases with no gene match: 10. CDR3 bases: TGTGCCAGCAGGCCAGGGACAGGAGGCAGCTCCTACGAGCAGTACTTC. It specifies CASRPGTGGSSYEQYF.

The V gene is TRBV7-2, the J gene TRBJ2-2; TRBD2 matches at 12 bases. Per germline, CDR1 SGHTA and CDR2 FQGNSA. Losses at the gene ends were 2 bases for V and 5 bases for J; bases not matched to a gene: 6. This CDR3 has 17 residues. The CDR3 nucleotides read TGTGCCAGCAGCTTACAGACTAGCGGGAGTCAAACCGGGGAGCTGTTTTTT. Translated: CASSLQTSGSQTGELFF.

The chain uses TRBV19 and TRBJ1-2, with 8 bases lining up with TRBD1. V gave up 3 bases and J gave up 5 bases; unmatched junction bases: 2. CDR1 is LNHDA and CDR2 is SQIVND in the germline V gene (reference sequence). This CDR3 has 13 amino acids. For the CDR3, the DNA is TGTGCCAGTAGTATTGGGACAGGTTATGGCTACACCTTC. It yields the protein CASSIGTGYGYTF.

This sequence joins TRBV2 and TRBJ1-2; the D is unclear. CDR3 size: 13 residues. Trimming removed 3 bases from V and 7 bases from J, with 12 bases in between. CDR1 SNHLY and CDR2 FYNNEI come from the germline V gene. CDR3 sequence (DNA): TGTGCCAGCAGTGACGAGCGCAAGCCTGGCTACACCTTC. Translation gives CASSDERKPGYTF.

The sample holds a few counts of this clone. The V gene is TRBV5-1, the J gene TRBJ2-1; perhaps TRBD2 as D (6 bases). This CDR3 spans 14 amino acids. The V gene's germline CDR1 is SGHRS and CDR2 YFSETQ. Deletions cut 7 bases from V and 2 bases from J, with 13 bases between. CDR3 DNA: TGCGCCAGCTCAGCAGGCGGGACCTACAATGAGCAGTTCTTC. Its translation: CASSAGGTYNEQFF.

This rearrangement joins TRBV27 to TRBJ2-7; D possibly corresponds to TRBD1 (5 bases). Germline CDR1 MNHEY, CDR2 SMNVEV (reference sequence). V lost 6 bases and J 4 bases, leaving 19 bases between the germline ends. The CDR3 sequence is 15 residues long. CDR3 protein: CASRGLGQGRYEQYF. The CDR3 DNA reads as TGTGCCAGCAGGGGATTAGGGCAGGGTAGATACGAGCAGTACTTC.

V is TRBV25-1 and J is TRBJ2-3; TRBD2 agrees at 13 bases. The CDR3 extends over 18 amino acids. The V segment lost 11 bases and the J segment 4 bases; nucleotides outside the gene matches: 18. Per the germline V gene, CDR1 is MGHDK and CDR2 is SYGVNS. CDR3 DNA: TGTGCCTCATCCGGGACTAGCGGGACCGATAATATCTCAGATACGCAGTATTTT. Translated: CASSGTSGTDNISDTQYF. Based on the CDR3 plus reference TRBV25-1 and TRBJ2-3, the full variable domain is EADIYQTPRYLVIGTGKKITLECSQTMGHDKMYWYQQDPGMELHLIHYSYGVNSTEKGDLSSESTVSRIRTEHFPLTLESARPSHTSQYLCASSGTSGTDNISDTQYFGPGTRLTVL.